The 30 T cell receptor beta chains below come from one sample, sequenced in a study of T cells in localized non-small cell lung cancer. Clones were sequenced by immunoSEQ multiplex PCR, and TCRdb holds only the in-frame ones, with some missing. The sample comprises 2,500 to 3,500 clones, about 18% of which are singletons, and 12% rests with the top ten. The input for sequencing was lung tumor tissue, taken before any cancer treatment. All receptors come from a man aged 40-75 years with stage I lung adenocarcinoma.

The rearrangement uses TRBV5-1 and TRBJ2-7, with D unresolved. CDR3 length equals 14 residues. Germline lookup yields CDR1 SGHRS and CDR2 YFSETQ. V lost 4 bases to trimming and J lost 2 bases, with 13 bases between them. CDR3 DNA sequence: TGCGCCAGCAGCCCCCAAGGTGGACCCTACGAGCAGTACGTC. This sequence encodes CASSPQGGPYEQYV.

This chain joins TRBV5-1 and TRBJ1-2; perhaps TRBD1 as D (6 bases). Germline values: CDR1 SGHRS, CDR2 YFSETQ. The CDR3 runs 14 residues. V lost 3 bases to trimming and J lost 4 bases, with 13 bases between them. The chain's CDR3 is CASSSGQNFYGYTF. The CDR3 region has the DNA TGCGCCAGCAGCTCCGGACAGAACTTCTATGGCTACACCTTC. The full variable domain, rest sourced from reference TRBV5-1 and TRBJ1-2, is KAGVTQTPRYLIKTRGQQVTLSCSPISGHRSVSWYQQTPGQGLQFLFEYFSETQRNKGNFPGRFSGRQFSNSRSEMNVSTLELGDSALYLCASSSGQNFYGYTFGSGTRLTVV.

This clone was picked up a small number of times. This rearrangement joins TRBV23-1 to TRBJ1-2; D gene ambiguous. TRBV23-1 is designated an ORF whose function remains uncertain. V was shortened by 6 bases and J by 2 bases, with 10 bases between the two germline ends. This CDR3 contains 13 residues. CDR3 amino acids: CASSPTGNYGYTF. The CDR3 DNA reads TGCGCCAGCAGCCCGACGGGAAACTATGGCTACACCTTC.

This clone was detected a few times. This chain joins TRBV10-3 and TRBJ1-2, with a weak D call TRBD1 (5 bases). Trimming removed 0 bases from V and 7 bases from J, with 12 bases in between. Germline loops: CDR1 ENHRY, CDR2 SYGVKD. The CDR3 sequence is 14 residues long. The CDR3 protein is CAISESTTASGYTF. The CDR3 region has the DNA TGTGCCATCAGTGAGTCGACGACAGCCAGTGGCTACACCTTC.

CDR3 sequence reads: CASARGPGQGERNQPQHF. DNA of the CDR3: TGTGCCAGCGCCCGGGGTCCCGGACAGGGGGAGCGCAATCAGCCCCAGCATTTT. The chain uses TRBV11-3 and TRBJ1-5; TRBD1 matches at 10 bases. Looked up from germline, CDR1 is SGHNT and CDR2 is YENEEA. The CDR3 spans 18 residues. J gave up 2 bases and V 8 bases, and 15 bases lay outside the gene matches.

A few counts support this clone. CDR3 coding DNA: TGTGCCTGGAGTGTAGAGGGTGGCGAGCAGTACTTC. Its translation is CAWSVEGGEQYF. The chain recombines TRBV30 with TRBJ2-7, with D maybe TRBD2 (5 bases). The V end was cut by 0 bases, the J end by 6 bases, with 9 bases between. The CDR3 length is 12 residues. Germline-derived CDR1 and CDR2 are GTSNPN and SVGIG (reference sequence).

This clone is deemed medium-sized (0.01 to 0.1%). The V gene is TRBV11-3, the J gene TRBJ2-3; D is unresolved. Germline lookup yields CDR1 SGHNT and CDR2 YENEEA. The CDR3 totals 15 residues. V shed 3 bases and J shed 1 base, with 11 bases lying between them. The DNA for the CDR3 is TGTGCCAGCAGCTTCACTTTCCGGGGCACAGATACGCAGTATTTT. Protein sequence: CASSFTFRGTDTQYF.

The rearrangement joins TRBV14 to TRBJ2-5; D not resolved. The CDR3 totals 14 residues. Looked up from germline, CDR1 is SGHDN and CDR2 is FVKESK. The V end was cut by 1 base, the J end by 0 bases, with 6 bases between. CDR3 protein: CASSQGRHQETQYF. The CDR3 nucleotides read TGTGCCAGCAGCCAAGGACGGCACCAAGAGACCCAGTACTTC.

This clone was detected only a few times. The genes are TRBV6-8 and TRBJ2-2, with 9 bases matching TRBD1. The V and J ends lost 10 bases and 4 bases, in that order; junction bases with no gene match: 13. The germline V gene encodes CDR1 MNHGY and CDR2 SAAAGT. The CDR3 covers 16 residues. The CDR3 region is CATPGSGQGTTGELFF. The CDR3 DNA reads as TGTGCCACTCCTGGGTCGGGACAGGGAACCACCGGGGAGCTGTTTTTT.

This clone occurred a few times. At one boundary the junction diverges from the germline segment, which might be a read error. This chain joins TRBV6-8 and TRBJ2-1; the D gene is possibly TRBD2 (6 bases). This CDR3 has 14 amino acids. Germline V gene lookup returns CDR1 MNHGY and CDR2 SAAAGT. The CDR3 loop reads CASSDSTSSDEQFF. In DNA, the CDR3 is TGTGCCAGCAGTGACTCGACTAGTTCGGATGAGCAGTTCTTC.

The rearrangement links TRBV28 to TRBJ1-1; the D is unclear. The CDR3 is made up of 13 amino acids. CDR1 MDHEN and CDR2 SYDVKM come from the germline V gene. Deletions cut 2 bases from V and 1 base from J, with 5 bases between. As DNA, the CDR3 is TGTGCCAGCAGTTTAGGCCGGAACACTGAAGCTTTCTTT. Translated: CASSLGRNTEAFF.

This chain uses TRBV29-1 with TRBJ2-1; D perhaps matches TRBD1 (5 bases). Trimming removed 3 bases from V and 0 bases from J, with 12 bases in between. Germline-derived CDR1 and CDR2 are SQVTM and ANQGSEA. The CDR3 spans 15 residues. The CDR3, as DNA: TGCAGCGTTGATTACCGACAGCTCTCCTACAATGAGCAGTTCTTC. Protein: CSVDYRQLSYNEQFF.

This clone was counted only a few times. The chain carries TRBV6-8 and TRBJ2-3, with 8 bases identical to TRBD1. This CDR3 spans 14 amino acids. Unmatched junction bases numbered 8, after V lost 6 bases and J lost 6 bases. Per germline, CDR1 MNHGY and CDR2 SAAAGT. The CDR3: CASRLSQGADTQYF. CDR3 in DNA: TGTGCCAGCAGATTGAGCCAGGGGGCGGATACGCAGTATTTT.

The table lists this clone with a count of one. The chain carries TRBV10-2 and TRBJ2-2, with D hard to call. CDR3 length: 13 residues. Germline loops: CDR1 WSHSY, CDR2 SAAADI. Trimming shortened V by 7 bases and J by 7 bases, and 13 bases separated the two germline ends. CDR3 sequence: CASTVVVGGELFF. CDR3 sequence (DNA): TGCGCCAGCACCGTGGTTGTCGGCGGGGAGCTGTTTTTT.

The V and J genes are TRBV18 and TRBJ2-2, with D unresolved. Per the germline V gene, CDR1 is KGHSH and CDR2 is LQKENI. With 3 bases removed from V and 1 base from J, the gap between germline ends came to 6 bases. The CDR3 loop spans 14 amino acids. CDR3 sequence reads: CASSPRENTGELFF. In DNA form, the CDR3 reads TGTGCCAGCTCACCCCGAGAGAACACCGGGGAGCTGTTTTTT. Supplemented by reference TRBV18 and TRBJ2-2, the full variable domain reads NAGVMQNPRHLVRRRGQEARLRCSPMKGHSHVYWYRQLPEEGLKFMVYLQKENIIDESGMPKERFSAEFPKEGPSILRIQQVVRGDSAAYFCASSPRENTGELFFGEGSRLTVL.

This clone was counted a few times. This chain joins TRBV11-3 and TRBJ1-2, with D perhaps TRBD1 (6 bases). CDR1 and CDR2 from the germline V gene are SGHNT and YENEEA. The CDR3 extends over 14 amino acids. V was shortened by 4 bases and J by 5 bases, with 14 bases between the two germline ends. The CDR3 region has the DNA TGTGCCAGCAGCTCGCAGGGGATTAGGTATGGCTACACCTTC. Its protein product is CASSSQGIRYGYTF.

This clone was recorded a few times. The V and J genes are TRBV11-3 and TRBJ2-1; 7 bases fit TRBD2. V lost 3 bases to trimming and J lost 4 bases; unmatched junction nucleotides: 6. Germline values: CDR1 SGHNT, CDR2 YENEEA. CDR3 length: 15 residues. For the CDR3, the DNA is TGTGCCAGCAGCTTTCGGGGCGGGAGTTACAATGAGCAGTTCTTC. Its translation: CASSFRGGSYNEQFF.

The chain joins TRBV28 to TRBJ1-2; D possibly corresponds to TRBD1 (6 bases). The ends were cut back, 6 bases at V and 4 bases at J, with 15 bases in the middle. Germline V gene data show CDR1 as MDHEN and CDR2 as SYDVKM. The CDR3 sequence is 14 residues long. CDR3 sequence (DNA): TGTGCCAGCAGCCCCGGGACAAGGGGCTATGGCTACACCTTC. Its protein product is CASSPGTRGYGYTF.

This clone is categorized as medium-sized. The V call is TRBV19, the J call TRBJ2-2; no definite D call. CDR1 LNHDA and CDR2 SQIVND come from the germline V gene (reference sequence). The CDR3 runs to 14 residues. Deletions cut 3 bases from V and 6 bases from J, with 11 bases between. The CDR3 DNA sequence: TGTGCCAGTAGTATTACCAGGTCCGCCGGGGAGCTGTTTTTT. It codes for CASSITRSAGELFF.

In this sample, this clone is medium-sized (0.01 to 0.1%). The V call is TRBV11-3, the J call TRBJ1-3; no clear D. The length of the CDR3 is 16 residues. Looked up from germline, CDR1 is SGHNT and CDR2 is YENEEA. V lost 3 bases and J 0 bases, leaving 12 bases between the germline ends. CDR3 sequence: CASSFSGPYSGNTIYF. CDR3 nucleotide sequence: TGTGCCAGCAGCTTTAGCGGCCCCTACTCTGGAAACACCATATATTTT.

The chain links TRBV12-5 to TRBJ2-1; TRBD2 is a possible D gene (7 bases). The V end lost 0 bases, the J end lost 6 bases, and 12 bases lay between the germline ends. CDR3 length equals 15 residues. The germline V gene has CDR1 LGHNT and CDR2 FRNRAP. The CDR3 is CASGLVGGGGNEQFF. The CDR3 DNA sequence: TGTGCTAGTGGTTTGGTAGGAGGGGGGGGCAATGAGCAGTTCTTC.

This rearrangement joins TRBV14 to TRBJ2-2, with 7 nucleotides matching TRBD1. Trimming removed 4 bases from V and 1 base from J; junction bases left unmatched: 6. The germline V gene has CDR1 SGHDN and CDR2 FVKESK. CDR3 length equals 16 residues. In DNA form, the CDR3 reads TGTGCCAGCAGCCGTGACAGGGTAGTGAACACCGGGGAGCTGTTTTTT. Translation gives CASSRDRVVNTGELFF.

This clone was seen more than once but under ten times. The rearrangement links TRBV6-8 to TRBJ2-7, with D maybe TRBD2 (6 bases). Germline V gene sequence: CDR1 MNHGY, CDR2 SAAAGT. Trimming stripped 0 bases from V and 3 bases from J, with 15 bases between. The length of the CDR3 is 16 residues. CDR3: CASSYSGGINSYEQYF. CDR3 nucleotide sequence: TGTGCCAGCAGTTACTCGGGGGGTATTAACAGCTACGAGCAGTACTTC.

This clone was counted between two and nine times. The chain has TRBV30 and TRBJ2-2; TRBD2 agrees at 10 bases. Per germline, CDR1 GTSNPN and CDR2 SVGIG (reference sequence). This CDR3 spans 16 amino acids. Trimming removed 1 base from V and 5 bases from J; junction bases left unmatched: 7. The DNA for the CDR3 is TGTGCCTGGAGTGCTAGGCTAGCGGGAGAGACCGGGGAGCTGTTTTTT. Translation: CAWSARLAGETGELFF.

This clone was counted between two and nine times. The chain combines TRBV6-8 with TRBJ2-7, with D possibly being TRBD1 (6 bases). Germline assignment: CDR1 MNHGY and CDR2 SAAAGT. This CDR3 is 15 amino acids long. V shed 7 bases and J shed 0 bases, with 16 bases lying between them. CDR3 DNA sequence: TGTGCCAGCACTGTGGACAGTTGGAGCTCCTACGAGCAGTACTTC. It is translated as CASTVDSWSSYEQYF.

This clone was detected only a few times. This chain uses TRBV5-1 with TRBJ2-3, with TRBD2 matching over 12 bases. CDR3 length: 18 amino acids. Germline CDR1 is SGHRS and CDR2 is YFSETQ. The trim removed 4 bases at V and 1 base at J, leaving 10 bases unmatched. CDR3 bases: TGCGCCAGCAGCGCCCGGACTAGCGGGGCCCAGGGCACAGATACGCAGTATTTT. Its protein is CASSARTSGAQGTDTQYF.

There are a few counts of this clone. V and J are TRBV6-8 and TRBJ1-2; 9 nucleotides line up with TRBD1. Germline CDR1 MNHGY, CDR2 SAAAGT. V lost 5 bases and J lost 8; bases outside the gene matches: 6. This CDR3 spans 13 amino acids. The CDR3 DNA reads TGTGCCAGCAGTCTACAGGGGGCTCGAGGCTACACCTTC. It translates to CASSLQGARGYTF.

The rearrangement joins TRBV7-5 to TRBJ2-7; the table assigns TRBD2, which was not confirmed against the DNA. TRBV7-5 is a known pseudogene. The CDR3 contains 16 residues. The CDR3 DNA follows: TGTGCCAGCAGCCCTTCTAGCGGACAAGTCTCCTACGAGCAGTACTTC. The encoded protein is CASSPSSGQVSYEQYF.

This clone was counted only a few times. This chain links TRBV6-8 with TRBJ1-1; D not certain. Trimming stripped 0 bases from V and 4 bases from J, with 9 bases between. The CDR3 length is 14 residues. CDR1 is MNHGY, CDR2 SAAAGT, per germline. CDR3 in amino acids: CASSYSTLATEAFF. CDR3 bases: TGTGCCAGCAGTTACTCGACCCTGGCCACTGAAGCTTTCTTT.

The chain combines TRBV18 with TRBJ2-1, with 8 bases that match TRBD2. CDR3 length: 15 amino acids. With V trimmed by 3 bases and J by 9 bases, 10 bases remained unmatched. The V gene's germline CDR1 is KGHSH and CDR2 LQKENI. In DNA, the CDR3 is TGTGCCAGCTCACCCCCGGGACTAGGTTCCGGTGAGCAGTTCTTC. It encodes CASSPPGLGSGEQFF.